A selection of T cell receptor beta chains follows, all from one sample in a study of T cells in Graves' hyperthyroidism and ophthalmopathy. TCRdb processed the multiplex PCR reads anew with MiXCR; each CDR3 protein has one entry. Here the sample spans over 250,000 distinct CDR3 sequences, about 15% being singletons. Sequencing was performed on blood. Receptors were obtained from a woman aged 55-70 years with Graves' ophthalmopathy. Both conserved end residues are part of each CDR3. The D gene is left open where the match is weak. A row's size may be missing; if present it is once, few, many or a size class.

size	D	V	J	CDR3	DNA
.	.	TRBV24-1	TRBJ2-5	CASSHGPQETQYF	TGTGCCAGCAGTCACGGACCTCAAGAGACCCAGTACTTC
many	.	TRBV7-3	TRBJ2-2	CASSFRGLKMDRLVCTGELFF	TGTGCCAGCAGCTTCAGAGGATTAAAAATGGATCGGCTAGTATGTACCGGGGAGCTGTTTTTT
few	TRBD2	TRBV9	TRBJ2-5	CASSPGRSGTQETQYF	TGTGCCAGCAGCCCCGGGCGGAGCGGGACCCAAGAGACCCAGTACTTC
many	.	TRBV6-5	TRBJ2-7	CASSYTRQSYEQYF	TGTGCCAGCAGTTACACGCGACAGTCCTACGAGCAGTACTTC
.	.	TRBV11-2	TRBJ2-7	CASNLRQGIYEQYF	TGTGCCAGCAACTTACGGCAGGGGATCTACGAGCAGTACTTC
.	.	TRBV11-2	TRBJ2-4	CASSLAGSRQMGCTKNIQYF	TGTGCCAGCAGCTTAGCAGGCAGTCGGCAGATGGGGTGTACCAAAAACATTCAGTACTTC
.	TRBD2	TRBV27	TRBJ2-1	CASSFRSGTAFPYNEQFF	TGTGCCAGCAGTTTCCGTAGCGGGACCGCATTTCCCTACAATGAGCAGTTCTTC
few	.	TRBV7-9	TRBJ2-1	CASSPRGGKSGYNEQFF	TGTGCCAGCAGCCCTCGGGGCGGGAAAAGCGGGTACAATGAGCAGTTCTTC
many	TRBD1	TRBV27	TRBJ2-7	CASSSPGTAPSYEQYF	TGTGCCAGCAGTTCCCCCGGGACAGCTCCTTCCTACGAGCAGTACTTC
once	.	TRBV24-1	TRBJ2-7	CATSDGADYEQYF	TGTGCCACCAGTGACGGGGCAGACTACGAGCAGTACTTC
.	.	TRBV5-1	TRBJ1-1	CASSPTWAGNTEAFF	TGCGCCAGCAGCCCTACCTGGGCGGGGAACACTGAAGCTTTCTTT
many	.	TRBV7-6	TRBJ1-1	CASSPMPGMNTEAFF	TGTGCCAGCAGCCCCATGCCCGGAATGAACACTGAAGCTTTCTTT
many	.	TRBV7-8	TRBJ1-1	CASTPARENTEAFF	TGTGCCAGCACCCCGGCCAGGGAAAACACTGAAGCTTTCTTT
.	TRBD2	TRBV20-1	TRBJ2-1	CSARDLGRGYNEQFF	TGCAGTGCTAGAGATCTGGGGAGGGGATACAATGAGCAGTTCTTC
many	TRBD1	TRBV5-8	TRBJ2-7	CASTRRTGGYEQYF	TGTGCCAGCACCCGGCGGACAGGGGGCTACGAGCAGTACTTC
many	TRBD1	TRBV5-4	TRBJ2-7	CASSLENRGPYEQYF	TGTGCCAGCAGCTTGGAGAACAGGGGGCCATACGAGCAGTACTTC
many	.	TRBV18	TRBJ2-7	CASSPGPQREQYF	TGTGCCAGCTCACCAGGGCCCCAACGGGAGCAGTACTTC
.	TRBD2	TRBV9	TRBJ2-7	CASSSSSGRYDEQYF	TGTGCCAGCAGCTCCTCTAGCGGGAGGTACGACGAGCAGTACTTC
many	.	TRBV5-1	TRBJ1-4	CASSLAAGLEKLFF	TGCGCCAGCAGCTTGGCGGCGGGTTTGGAAAAACTGTTTTTT
many	.	TRBV7-8	TRBJ1-4	CASSRSGVANEKLFF	TGTGCCAGCAGTCGTTCAGGGGTGGCTAATGAAAAACTGTTTTTT
few	TRBD1	TRBV6-2/TRBV6-3	TRBJ1-6	CASSPGQELAPLHF	TGTGCCAGCAGCCCCGGACAGGAGTTAGCACCCCTCCACTTT
.	TRBD1	TRBV28	TRBJ1-1	CASNERGPTEAFF	TGTGCCAGCAATGAGAGGGGGCCCACTGAAGCTTTCTTT
.	.	TRBV20-1	TRBJ1-4	CSANPRGRRNEKLFF	TGCAGTGCCAATCCCCGGGGACGGAGAAATGAAAAACTGTTTTTT
many	.	TRBV30	TRBJ2-2	CAWSWLVTGELFF	TGTGCCTGGAGTTGGTTAGTCACCGGGGAGCTGTTTTTT
few	TRBD1	TRBV24-1	TRBJ1-1	CATSGTGGGGAFF	TGTGCCACCAGTGGTACAGGGGGCGGAGGGGCTTTCTTT
many	.	TRBV5-5	TRBJ2-7	CASSPVGRSYEQYF	TGTGCCAGCAGCCCCGTCGGCAGAAGCTACGAGCAGTACTTC
many	.	TRBV2	TRBJ2-6	CASIRPGGANVLTF	TGTGCCAGCATCCGACCTGGGGGGGCCAACGTCCTGACTTTC
many	.	TRBV2	TRBJ2-3	CASSAYDRAGYTDTQYF	TGTGCCAGCAGTGCATATGACAGGGCGGGATACACAGATACGCAGTATTTT
many	.	TRBV3-1	TRBJ2-5	CASSQDFGRVETQYF	TGTGCCAGCAGCCAAGATTTTGGCAGGGTAGAGACCCAGTACTTC
many	.	TRBV20-1	TRBJ2-3	CSAVSGGQATDTQYF	TGCAGTGCGGTTTCAGGGGGGCAGGCCACAGATACGCAGTATTTT
many	.	TRBV6-2/TRBV6-3	TRBJ2-7	CASSRKYEQYF	TGTGCCAGCAGTCGAAAGTACGAGCAGTACTTC
.	.	TRBV5-4	TRBJ2-1	CASSSPVLAYNEQFF	TGTGCCAGCAGCTCGCCAGTTCTAGCCTACAATGAGCAGTTCTTC
.	.	TRBV28	TRBJ2-4	CASSQGTALAGIGNIQYF	TGTGCCAGCAGCCAAGGTACCGCACTTGCAGGGATAGGGAACATTCAGTACTTC
many	TRBD1	TRBV7-2	TRBJ2-2	CASSWAGTGGELFF	TGTGCCAGCAGCTGGGCCGGGACAGGGGGGGAGCTGTTTTTT
many	.	TRBV12-3/TRBV12-4	TRBJ2-7	CASSLKQAGQYF	TGTGCCAGCAGTCTAAAACAGGCCGGGCAGTACTTC
few	TRBD2	TRBV3-1	TRBJ2-2	CASSQGLAGVSGELFF	TGTGCCAGCAGCCAAGGACTAGCGGGGGTCTCCGGGGAGCTGTTTTTT
.	.	TRBV27	TRBJ1-1	CASSLYEGTEAFF	TGTGCCAGCAGTTTATATGAGGGGACTGAAGCTTTCTTT
many	.	TRBV7-2	TRBJ2-7	CASSPDSDEQYF	TGTGCCAGCAGCCCCGATAGCGACGAGCAGTACTTC
few	.	TRBV4-2	TRBJ2-5	CASSQWAQEMETQYF	TGTGCCAGCAGCCAATGGGCCCAGGAGATGGAGACCCAGTACTTC
.	.	TRBV4-2	TRBJ2-2	CASSVSNTGELFF	TGTGCCAGCAGCGTAAGCAACACCGGGGAGCTGTTTTTT
many	.	TRBV11-3	TRBJ2-2	CASSLDGTLGTGELFF	TGTGCCAGCAGCTTAGACGGGACCTTGGGAACCGGGGAGCTGTTTTTT